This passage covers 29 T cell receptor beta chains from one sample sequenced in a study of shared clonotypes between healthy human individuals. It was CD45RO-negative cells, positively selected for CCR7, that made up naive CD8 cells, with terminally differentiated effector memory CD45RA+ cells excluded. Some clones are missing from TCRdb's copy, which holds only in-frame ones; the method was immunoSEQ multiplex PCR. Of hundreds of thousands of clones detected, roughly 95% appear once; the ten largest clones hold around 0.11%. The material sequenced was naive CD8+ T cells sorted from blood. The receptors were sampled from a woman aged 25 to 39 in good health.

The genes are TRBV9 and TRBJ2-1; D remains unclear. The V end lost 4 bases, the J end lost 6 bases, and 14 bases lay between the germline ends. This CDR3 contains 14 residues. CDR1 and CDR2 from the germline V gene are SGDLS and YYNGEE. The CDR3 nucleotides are TGTGCCAGCAGCTCCAGTTCGGCTCTCAATGAGCAGTTCTTC. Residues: CASSSSSALNEQFF.

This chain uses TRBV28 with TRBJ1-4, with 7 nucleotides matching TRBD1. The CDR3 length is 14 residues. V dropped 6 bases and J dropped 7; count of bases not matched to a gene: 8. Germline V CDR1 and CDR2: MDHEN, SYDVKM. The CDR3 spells CASSPDRAREKLFF. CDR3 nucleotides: TGTGCCAGCAGCCCCGACAGGGCACGTGAAAAACTGTTTTTT.

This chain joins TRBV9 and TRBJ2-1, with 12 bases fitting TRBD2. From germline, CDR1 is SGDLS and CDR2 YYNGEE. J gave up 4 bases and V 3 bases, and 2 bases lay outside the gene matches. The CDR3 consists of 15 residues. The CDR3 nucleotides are TGTGCCAGCAGCGACGGACTAGCGGGGTACAATGAGCAGTTCTTC. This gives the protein CASSDGLAGYNEQFF.

The CDR3 DNA is TGTGCCAGCAGGGCTGGCGGCCCTGAAGCTTTCTTT. As protein: CASRAGGPEAFF. The V gene is TRBV5-4, the J gene TRBJ1-1; D gene unclear. The V gene's germline CDR1 is SGHNT and CDR2 YYREEE (reference sequence). Between the trimmed V and J ends, which lost 5 bases and 6 bases, there was a span of 11 bases. The CDR3 is made up of 12 amino acids.

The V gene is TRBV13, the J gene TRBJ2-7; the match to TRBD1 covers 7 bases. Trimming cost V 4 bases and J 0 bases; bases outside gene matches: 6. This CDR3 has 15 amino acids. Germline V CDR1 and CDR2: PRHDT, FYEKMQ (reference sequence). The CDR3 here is CASSSAGTVSYEQYF. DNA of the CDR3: TGTGCCAGCAGCTCCGCCGGGACAGTCTCCTACGAGCAGTACTTC.

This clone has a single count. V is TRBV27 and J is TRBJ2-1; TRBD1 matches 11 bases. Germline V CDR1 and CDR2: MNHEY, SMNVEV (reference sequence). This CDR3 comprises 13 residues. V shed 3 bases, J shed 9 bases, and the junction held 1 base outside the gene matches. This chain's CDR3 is CASSLGTGGEQFF. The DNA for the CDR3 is TGTGCCAGCAGTTTGGGGACAGGGGGTGAGCAGTTCTTC.

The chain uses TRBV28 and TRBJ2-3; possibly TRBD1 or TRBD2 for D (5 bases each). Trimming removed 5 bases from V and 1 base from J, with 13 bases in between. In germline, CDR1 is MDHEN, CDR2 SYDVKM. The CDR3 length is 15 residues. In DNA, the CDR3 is TGTGCCAGCAGTCCTGGGGTGGGGGGCACAGATACGCAGTATTTT. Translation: CASSPGVGGTDTQYF.

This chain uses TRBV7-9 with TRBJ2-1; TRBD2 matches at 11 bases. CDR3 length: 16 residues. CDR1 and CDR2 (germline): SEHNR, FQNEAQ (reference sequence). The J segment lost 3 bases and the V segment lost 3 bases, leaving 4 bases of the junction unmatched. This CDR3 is CASSFSGTSGYNEQFF. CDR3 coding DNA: TGTGCCAGCAGCTTTTCCGGGACTAGCGGCTACAATGAGCAGTTCTTC.

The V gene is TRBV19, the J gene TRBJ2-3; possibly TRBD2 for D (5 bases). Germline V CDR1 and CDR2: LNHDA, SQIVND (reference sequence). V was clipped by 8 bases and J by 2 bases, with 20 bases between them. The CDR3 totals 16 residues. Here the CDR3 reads CASAPRTSWLTDTQYF. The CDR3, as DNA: TGTGCCAGTGCACCTCGGACTTCTTGGCTCACAGATACGCAGTATTTT. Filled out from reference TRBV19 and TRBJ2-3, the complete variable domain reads DGGITQSPKYLFRKEGQNVTLSCEQNLNHDAMYWYRQDPGQGLRLIYYSQIVNDFQKGDIAEGYSVSREKKESFPLTVTSAQKNPTAFYLCASAPRTSWLTDTQYFGPGTRLTVL.

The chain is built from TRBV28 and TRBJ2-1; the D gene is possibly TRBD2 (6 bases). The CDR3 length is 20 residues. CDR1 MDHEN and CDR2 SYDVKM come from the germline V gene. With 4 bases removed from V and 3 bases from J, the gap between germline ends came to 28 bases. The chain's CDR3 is CASSSSTRWAQRGIYNEQFF. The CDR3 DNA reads TGTGCCAGCAGTTCCTCGACTAGGTGGGCGCAGAGGGGAATCTACAATGAGCAGTTCTTC. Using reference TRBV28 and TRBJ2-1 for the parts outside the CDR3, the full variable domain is DVKVTQSSRYLVKRTGEKVFLECVQDMDHENMFWYRQDPGLGLRLIYFSYDVKMKEKGDIPEGYSVSREKKERFSLILESASTNQTSMYLCASSSSTRWAQRGIYNEQFFGPGTRLTVL.

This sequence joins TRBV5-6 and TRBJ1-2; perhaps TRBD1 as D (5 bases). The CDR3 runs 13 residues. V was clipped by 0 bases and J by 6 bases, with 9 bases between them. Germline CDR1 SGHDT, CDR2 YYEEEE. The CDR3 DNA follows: TGTGCCAGCAGCTTGGCCGGACAAAATGGCTACACCTTC. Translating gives CASSLAGQNGYTF.

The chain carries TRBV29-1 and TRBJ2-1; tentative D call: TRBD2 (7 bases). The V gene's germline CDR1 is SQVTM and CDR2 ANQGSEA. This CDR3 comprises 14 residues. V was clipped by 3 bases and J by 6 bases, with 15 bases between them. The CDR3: CSVDLGGGSNEQFF. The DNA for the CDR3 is TGCAGCGTTGATCTGGGAGGGGGTAGCAATGAGCAGTTCTTC.

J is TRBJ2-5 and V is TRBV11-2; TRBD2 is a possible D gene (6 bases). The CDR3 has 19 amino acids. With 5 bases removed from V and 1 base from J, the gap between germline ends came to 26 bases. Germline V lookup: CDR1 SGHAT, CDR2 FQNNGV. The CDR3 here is CASSLRRSGALGGQETQYF. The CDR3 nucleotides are TGTGCCAGCAGCCTACGGCGGTCTGGGGCCCTCGGGGGCCAAGAGACCCAGTACTTC.

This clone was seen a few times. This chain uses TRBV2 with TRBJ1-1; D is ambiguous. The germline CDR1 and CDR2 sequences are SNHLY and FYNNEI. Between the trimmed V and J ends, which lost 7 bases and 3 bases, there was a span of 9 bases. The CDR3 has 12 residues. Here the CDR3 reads CASTHSYTEAFF. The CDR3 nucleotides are TGTGCCAGCACCCACAGTTACACTGAAGCTTTCTTT.

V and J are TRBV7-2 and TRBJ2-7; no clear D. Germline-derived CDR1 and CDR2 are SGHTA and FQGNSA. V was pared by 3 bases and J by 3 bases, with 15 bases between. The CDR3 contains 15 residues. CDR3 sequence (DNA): TGTGCCAGCAGCTTGATAAGAGGCAGCCGCTACGAGCAGTACTTC. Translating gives CASSLIRGSRYEQYF.

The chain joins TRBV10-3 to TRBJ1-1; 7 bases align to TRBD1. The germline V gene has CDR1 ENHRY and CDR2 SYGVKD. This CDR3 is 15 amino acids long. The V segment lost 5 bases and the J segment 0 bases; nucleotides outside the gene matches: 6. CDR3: CAISRGGQMNTEAFF. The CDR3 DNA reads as TGTGCCATCAGTCGGGGGGGACAGATGAACACTGAAGCTTTCTTT.

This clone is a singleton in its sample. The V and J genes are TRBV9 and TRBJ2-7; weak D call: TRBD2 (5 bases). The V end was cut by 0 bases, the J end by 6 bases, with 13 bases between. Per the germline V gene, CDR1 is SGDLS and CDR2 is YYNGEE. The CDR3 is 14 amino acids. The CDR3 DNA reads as TGTGCCAGCAGCGTAGGAGGGCAGCCTCTCGAGCAGTACTTC. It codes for CASSVGGQPLEQYF.

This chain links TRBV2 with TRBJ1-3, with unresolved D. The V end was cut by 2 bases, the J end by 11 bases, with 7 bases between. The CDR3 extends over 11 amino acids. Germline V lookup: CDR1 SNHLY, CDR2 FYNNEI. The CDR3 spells CASSEPTSIYF. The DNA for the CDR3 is TGTGCCAGCAGTGAACCAACATCCATATATTTT.

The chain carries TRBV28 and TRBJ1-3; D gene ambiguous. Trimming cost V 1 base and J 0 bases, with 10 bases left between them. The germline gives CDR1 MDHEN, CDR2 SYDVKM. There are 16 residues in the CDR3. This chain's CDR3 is CASSLFAGISGNTIYF. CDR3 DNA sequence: TGTGCCAGCAGTTTATTCGCAGGCATCTCTGGAAACACCATATATTTT.

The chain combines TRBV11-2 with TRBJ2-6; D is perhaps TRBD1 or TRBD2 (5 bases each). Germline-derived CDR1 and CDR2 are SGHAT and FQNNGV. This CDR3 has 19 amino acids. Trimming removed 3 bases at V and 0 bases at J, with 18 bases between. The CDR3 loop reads CASSFFLRGIGSGANVLTF. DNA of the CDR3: TGTGCCAGCAGCTTTTTCTTGAGGGGAATAGGCTCTGGGGCCAACGTCCTGACTTTC.

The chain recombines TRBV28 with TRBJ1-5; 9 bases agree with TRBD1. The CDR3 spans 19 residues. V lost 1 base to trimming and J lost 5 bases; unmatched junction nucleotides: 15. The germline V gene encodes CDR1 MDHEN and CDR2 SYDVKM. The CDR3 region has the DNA TGTGCCAGCAGTTTATATAGCCCCCAGGGGACAGGGATTGATCAGCCCCAGCATTTT. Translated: CASSLYSPQGTGIDQPQHF.

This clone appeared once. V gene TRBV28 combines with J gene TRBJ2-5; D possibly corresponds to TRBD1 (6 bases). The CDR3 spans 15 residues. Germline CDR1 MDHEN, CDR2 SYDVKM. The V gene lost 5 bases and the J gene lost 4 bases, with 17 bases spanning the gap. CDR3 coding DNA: TGTGCCAGCAGTGAAAATACAGGGAGAGGAGAGACCCAGTACTTC. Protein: CASSENTGRGETQYF.

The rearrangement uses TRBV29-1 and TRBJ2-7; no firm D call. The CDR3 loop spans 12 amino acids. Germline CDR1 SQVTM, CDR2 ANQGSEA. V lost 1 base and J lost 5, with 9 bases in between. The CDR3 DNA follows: TGCAGCGTTGAAGGGCAACTCCACGAGCAGTACTTC. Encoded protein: CSVEGQLHEQYF.

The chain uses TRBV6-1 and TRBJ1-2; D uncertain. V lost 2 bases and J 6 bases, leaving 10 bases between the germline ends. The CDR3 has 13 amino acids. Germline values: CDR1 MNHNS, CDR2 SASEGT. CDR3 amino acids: CASSEWPPNGYTF. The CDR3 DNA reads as TGTGCCAGCAGTGAATGGCCGCCTAATGGCTACACCTTC.

The CDR3 DNA sequence: TGTGCCAGCAGCGTACCGGACAGGTTCTCTGGAAACACCATATATTTT. Its protein product is CASSVPDRFSGNTIYF. The chain uses TRBV25-1 and TRBJ1-3; 7 bases align to TRBD1. V gave up 6 bases and J gave up 0 bases; unmatched junction bases: 8. This CDR3 has 16 amino acids. The germline gives CDR1 MGHDK, CDR2 SYGVNS.

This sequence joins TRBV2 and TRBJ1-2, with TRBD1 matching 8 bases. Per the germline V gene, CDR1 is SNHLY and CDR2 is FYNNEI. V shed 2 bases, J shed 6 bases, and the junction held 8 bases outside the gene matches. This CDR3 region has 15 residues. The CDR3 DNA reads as TGTGCCAGCAGTGAATTGGACAGGGTAGGGCATGGCTACACCTTC. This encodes CASSELDRVGHGYTF.

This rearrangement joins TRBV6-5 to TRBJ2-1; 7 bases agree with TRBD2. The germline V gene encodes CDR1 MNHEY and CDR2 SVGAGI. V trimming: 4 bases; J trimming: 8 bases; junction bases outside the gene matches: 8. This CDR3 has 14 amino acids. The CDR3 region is CASSSSGIVYEQFF. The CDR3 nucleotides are TGTGCCAGCAGTTCCAGCGGGATAGTTTATGAGCAGTTCTTC.

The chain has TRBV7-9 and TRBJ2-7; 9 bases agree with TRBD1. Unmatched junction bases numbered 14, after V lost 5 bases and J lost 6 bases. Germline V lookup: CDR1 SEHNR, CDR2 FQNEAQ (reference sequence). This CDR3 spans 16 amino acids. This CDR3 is CASSHPPGDREGEQYF. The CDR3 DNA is TGTGCCAGCAGCCACCCGCCCGGGGACAGGGAGGGCGAGCAGTACTTC. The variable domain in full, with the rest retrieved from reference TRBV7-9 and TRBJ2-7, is DTGVSQNPRHKITKRGQNVTFRCDPISEHNRLYWYRQTLGQGPEFLTYFQNEAQLEKSRLLSDRFSAERPKGSFSTLEIQRTEQGDSAMYLCASSHPPGDREGEQYFGPGTRLTVT.

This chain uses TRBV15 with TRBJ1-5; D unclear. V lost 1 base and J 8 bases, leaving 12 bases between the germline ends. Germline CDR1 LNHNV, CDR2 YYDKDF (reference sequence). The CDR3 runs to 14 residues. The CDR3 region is CATSRARRGEPQHF. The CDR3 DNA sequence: TGTGCCACCAGCAGAGCCCGCCGCGGGGAGCCCCAGCATTTT.